This T cell receptor beta chain was identified during a study of CD8 T cells in Susac syndrome. Study outcomes and limitations: In its TCR sequencing and HLA analysis, the study acknowledged that the number of individuals was relatively small.

A word on this clonotype: Its target is not known.

CD8+ and CD4+ T cells circulating in blood were sequenced for TCR beta. The multiple sclerosis control group consisted of treatment-naive patients whose relapsing-remitting disease, which was either stable or active, fulfilled revised McDonald criteria. RNA amounts of about 0.5 to 1 ug underwent reverse transcription with random hexamers. Amplification of TCR beta CDR3 by immunoSEQ multiplex PCR spanned 54 Vbeta and 13 Jbeta. TCRdb reprocessed the immunoSEQ multiplex PCR reads via MiXCR and lists one record per CDR3 protein. The sample lists around 180,000 distinct CDR3 sequences; nearly 97% were seen once. Germline values: CDR1 KGHDR, CDR2 SFDVKD. V lost 4 bases, J lost 5 bases, and 13 bases stayed unmatched. This CDR3 is built from 16 residues.

This rearrangement joins TRBV24-1 to TRBJ2-7, with 7 nucleotides matching TRBD1. This receptor was obtained from a human donor with multiple sclerosis. Sequencing was performed on CD4+ T cells from PBMCs. Here the CDR3 reads CATSDSRTGLSNEQYF. In DNA form, the CDR3 reads TGTGCCACCAGTGACTCACGGACAGGACTTAGCAACGAGCAGTACTTC.